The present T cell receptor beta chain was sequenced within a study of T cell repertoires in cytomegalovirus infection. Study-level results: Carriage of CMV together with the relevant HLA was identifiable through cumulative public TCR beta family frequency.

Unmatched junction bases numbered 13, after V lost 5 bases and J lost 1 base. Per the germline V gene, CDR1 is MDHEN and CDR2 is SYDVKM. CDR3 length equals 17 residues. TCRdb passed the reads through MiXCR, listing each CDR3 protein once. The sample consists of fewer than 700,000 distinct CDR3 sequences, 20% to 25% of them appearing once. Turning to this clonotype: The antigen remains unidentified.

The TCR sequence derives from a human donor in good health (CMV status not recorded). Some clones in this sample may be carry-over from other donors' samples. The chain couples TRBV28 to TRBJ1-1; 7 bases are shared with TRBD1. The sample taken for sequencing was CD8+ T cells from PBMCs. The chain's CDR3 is CASSPHLYRGTNTEAFF. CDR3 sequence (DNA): TGTGCCAGCAGTCCCCACCTTTACAGGGGCACGAACACTGAAGCTTTCTTT.